The entry below describes one T cell receptor (beta chain). TCRdb re-derived calls from the 5' RACE reads in MiXCR, one entry per CDR3 protein. In the table there are roughly 710,000 distinct CDR3 sequences, 6.1% of which are singletons. The sample is drawn from a study of identical twins. V was trimmed by 4 bases and J by 2 bases, leaving 12 bases between them. The CDR3 loop spans 14 amino acids. The germline gives CDR1 SEHNR, CDR2 FQNEAQ (reference sequence). The specimen sequenced was naive T cells sorted from blood. The genes are TRBV7-9 and TRBJ2-7, with D possibly TRBD2 on 7 matching bases. This receptor was taken from a man aged 18 to 30 in good health. CDR3 nucleotides: TGTGCCAGCAGCTCGGCCGGGGGGCCCTACGAGCAGTACTTC. It encodes CASSSAGGPYEQYF.